This TCR beta chain was found in a study of T cell changes during pregnancy in multiple sclerosis. This CDR3 spans 14 amino acids. V lost 2 bases to trimming and J lost 1 base, with 10 bases between them. CDR1 is SGHKS and CDR2 is YYEKEE in the germline V gene (reference sequence). Only in-frame clones appear in the TCRdb table, and some are missing; sequencing was by immunoSEQ multiplex PCR. The data contain fewer than 65,000 clones, about 91% of them singletons. J is TRBJ2-7 and V is TRBV5-5; D is uncertain. The TCR sequence derives from a female donor with multiple sclerosis, enrolled in a pregnancy study. The sample consisted of CD8+ T cells from peripheral blood mononuclear cells, taken after pregnancy. CDR3 coding DNA: TGTGCCAGCAGCTTCGGCAGGAAATCCTACGAGCAGTACTTC. This encodes CASSFGRKSYEQYF.